This T cell receptor beta chain was profiled in a study of shared clonotypes between healthy human individuals. Across the study: Those who served as donors were a couple of women and a few men between the ages of 18 and 49.

Investigators divided CD4+ cells into CD45RA+ naive and CD45RA-negative memory subsets. V lost 4 bases to trimming and J lost 6 bases; unmatched junction nucleotides: 8. CDR1 SGHRS and CDR2 YFSETQ come from the germline V gene. The CDR3 covers 15 residues. Assay: immunoSEQ multiplex PCR; the TCRdb copy retains only in-frame clones and omits some. The table lists over a million clones, more than 95% of them singletons. The V gene is TRBV5-1, the J gene TRBJ2-1; 9 bases align to TRBD2. The sequenced sample consisted of naive CD4+ T cells sorted from blood. As to subset: CD45RA+ positively selected. The source of this sequence is a man younger than 45 in good health. DNA for the CDR3: TGCGCCAGCAGCGGCCGGGCTAGCGGGATCAATGAGCAGTTCTTC. It is translated as CASSGRASGINEQFF.